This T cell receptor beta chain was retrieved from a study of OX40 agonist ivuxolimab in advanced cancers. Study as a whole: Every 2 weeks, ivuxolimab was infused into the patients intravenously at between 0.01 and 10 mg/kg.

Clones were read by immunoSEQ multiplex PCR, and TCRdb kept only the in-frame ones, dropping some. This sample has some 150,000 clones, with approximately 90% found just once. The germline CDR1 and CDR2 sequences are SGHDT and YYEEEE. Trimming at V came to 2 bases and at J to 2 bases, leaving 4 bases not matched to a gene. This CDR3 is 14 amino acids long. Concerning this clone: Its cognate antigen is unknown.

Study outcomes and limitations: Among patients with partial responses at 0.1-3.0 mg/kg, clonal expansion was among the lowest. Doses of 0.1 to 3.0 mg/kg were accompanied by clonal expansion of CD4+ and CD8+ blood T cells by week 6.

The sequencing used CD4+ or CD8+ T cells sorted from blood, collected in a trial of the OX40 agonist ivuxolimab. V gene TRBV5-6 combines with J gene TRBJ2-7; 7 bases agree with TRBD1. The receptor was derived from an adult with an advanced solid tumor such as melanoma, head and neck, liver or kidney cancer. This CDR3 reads CASSFGTDPYEQYF. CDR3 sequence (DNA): TGTGCCAGCAGCTTCGGGACAGACCCCTACGAGCAGTACTTC.